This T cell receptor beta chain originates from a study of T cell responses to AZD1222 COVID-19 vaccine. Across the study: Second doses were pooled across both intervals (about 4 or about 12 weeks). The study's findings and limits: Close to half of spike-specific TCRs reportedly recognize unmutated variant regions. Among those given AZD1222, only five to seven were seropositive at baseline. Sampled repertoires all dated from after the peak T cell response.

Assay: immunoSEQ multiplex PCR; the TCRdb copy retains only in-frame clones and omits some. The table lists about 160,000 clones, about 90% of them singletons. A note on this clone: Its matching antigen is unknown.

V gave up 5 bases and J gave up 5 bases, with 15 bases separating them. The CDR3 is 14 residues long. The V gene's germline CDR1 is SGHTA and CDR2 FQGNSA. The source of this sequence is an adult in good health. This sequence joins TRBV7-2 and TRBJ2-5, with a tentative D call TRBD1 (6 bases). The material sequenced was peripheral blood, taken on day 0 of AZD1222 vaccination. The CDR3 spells CASSPRSQGETQYF. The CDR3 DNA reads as TGTGCCAGCAGCCCTCGGTCCCAGGGGGAGACCCAGTACTTC.